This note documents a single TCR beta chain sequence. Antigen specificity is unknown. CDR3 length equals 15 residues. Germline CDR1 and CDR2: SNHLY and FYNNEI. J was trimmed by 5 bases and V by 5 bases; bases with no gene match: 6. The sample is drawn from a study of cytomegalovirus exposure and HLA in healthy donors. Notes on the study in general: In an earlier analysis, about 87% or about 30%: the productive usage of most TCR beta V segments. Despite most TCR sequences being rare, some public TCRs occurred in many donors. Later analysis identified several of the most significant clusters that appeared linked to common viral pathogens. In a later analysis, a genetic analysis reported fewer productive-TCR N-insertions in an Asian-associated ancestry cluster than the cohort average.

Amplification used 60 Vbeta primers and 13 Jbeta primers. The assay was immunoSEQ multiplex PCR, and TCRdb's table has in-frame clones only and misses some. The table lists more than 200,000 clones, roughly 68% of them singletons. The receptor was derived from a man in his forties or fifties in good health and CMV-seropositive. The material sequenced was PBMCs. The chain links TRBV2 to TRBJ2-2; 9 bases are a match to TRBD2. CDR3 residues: CASSILAGGTGELFF. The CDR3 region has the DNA TGTGCCAGCAGTATACTAGCGGGTGGGACCGGGGAGCTGTTTTTT.